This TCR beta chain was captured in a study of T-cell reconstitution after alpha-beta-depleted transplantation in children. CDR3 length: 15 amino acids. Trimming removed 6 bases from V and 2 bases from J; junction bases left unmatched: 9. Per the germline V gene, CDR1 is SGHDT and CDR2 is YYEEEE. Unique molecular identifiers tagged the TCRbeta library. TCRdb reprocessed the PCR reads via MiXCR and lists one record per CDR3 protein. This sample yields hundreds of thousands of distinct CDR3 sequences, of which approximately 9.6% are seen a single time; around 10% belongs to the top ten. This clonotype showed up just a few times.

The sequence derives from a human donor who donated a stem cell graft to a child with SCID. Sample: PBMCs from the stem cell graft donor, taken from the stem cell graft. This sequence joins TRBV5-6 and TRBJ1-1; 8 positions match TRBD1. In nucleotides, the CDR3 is TGTGCCAGCACCAGAGCAGGGACAGGAAACACTGAAGCTTTCTTT. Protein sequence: CASTRAGTGNTEAFF. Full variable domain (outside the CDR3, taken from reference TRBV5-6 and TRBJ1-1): DAGVTQSPTHLIKTRGQQVTLRCSPKSGHDTVSWYQQALGQGPQFIFQYYEEEERQRGNFPDRFSGHQFPNYSSELNVNALLLGDSALYLCASTRAGTGNTEAFFGQGTRLTVV.